This T cell receptor beta chain was captured in a study of T cell repertoires in cytomegalovirus infection (dated by TCRdb to about 2019). Study-wide context: Recently identified HLA-C-restricted CMV epitopes, whose presentation resists viral immunomodulation, were targeted by peptide stimulations together with well-studied HLA-B-restricted epitopes. Donor HLA type was relevant to the analysis, because carriage of CMV infection together with the matching HLA type was indicated by public TCR beta signatures. Paper-wide results and their limitations: The ex vivo response was dominated by HLA-C-restricted CMV-specific TCR beta clonotypes, and the single most frequent clonotype in two of eight donors was supplied by these HLA-C-restricted clonotypes. Carriers of CMV infection plus the relevant HLA type were discriminated by the cumulative frequency of public TCR beta family members in the study cohort and in an independent roughly 350-donor cohort.

This clonotype was picked up one time. The antigen it binds to is not known. There are no base qualities to consult, and no much larger clone falls within one base. A single read counts as weak evidence. The sample was run on an Illumina HiSeq 1500. TCRdb redid the processing of the public reads, applying fastp at Q25 and MiXCR, and retained in-frame beta chains. Records with the same CDR3 protein are collapsed into one entry carrying the most frequent genes and DNA. The sample table records 680,000 or so distinct CDR3 sequences; 30% to 40% of these occur just once. About 20% of the sample goes to the ten largest clones. Its CDR3 holds 16 amino acids, cysteine through phenylalanine. Solely the CDR3 DNA is kept, with 48 bases framed from the first base. The germline V end is reduced by 2 bases and the J end by 5 bases; junction bases left unmatched: 10. CDR1 and CDR2 are read off the germline V gene as MNHEY and SVGAGI.

This specimen's treatment or condition label, per the study, means: in vitro stimulation with specific CMV peptide epitopes to enrich CMV-specific T cells. The chain uses TRBV6-5 and TRBJ1-2; TRBD1 fits 8 bases in the junction. This sequence originates from a human donor in good health (CMV status not recorded). Some clones in this sample may be carry-over from other donors' samples. This specimen consisted of cultured PBMCs, obtained from culture after CMV antigen stimulation. The CDR3 protein: CASSYLSTGESYGYTF. At the DNA level, the sequence is TGTGCCAGCAGTTACCTTTCGACAGGGGAATCTTATGGCTACACCTTC.